This paragraph reports one T cell receptor (beta chain). Clones were sequenced by immunoSEQ multiplex PCR, and TCRdb holds only the in-frame ones, with some missing. The data contain 250,000 to 300,000 clones, 65% to 90% of them singletons. The sample is drawn from a study of cytomegalovirus exposure and HLA in healthy donors. Trimming pared 4 bases from V and 6 bases from J, leaving 19 bases between. From germline, CDR1 is SGHTA and CDR2 FQGNSA. The CDR3 contains 15 residues. This TCR was sampled from a woman between 18 and 29 years old in good health and CMV-seronegative. V and J are TRBV7-2 and TRBJ2-7; TRBD2 might be the D (6 bases). Material: PBMCs. CDR3 protein: CASSSLAVVFGEQYF. CDR3 DNA: TGTGCCAGCAGCTCGTTAGCGGTGGTTTTCGGCGAGCAGTACTTC.